The 18 T cell receptor beta chains listed next were all sequenced from one sample in a study of beta chain features in type 1 diabetes. What was sequenced were expressed TCRB transcripts, since all of the isolated RNA had been reverse transcribed. The protocol was immunoSEQ multiplex PCR, while the TCRdb copy is restricted to in-frame clones and leaves out a portion. The data show about 240,000 clones, around a quarter seen once. The specimen sequenced was central memory CD4+ T cells from blood. All receptors derive from a man in his thirties or forties in good health.

The CDR3 protein is CASSEIQHNQPQHF. The CDR3, as DNA: TGTGCCAGCAGTGAAATTCAGCACAATCAGCCCCAGCATTTT. The rearrangement uses TRBV2 and TRBJ1-5, with D unclear. Germline V gene lookup returns CDR1 SNHLY and CDR2 FYNNEI. The CDR3 runs to 14 residues. V shed 2 bases and J shed 3 bases, with 8 bases lying between them.

The chain has TRBV7-2 and TRBJ1-2; D remains ambiguous. Between the trimmed V and J ends, which lost 4 bases and 4 bases, there was a span of 7 bases. From germline, CDR1 is SGHTA and CDR2 FQGNSA. The CDR3 is made up of 12 amino acids. The CDR3 bases are TGTGCCAGCAGCTCTTCGTCCTATGGCTACACCTTC. Residues: CASSSSSYGYTF. The variable domain in full, completed from reference TRBV7-2 and TRBJ1-2, reads GAGVSQSPSNKVTEKGKDVELRCDPISGHTALYWYRQSLGQGLEFLIYFQGNSAPDKSGLPSDRFSAERTGGSVSTLTIQRTQQEDSAVYLCASSSSSYGYTFGSGTRLTVV.

J is TRBJ1-6 and V is TRBV30, with D possibly being TRBD1 (5 bases). The V and J ends lost 5 bases and 5 bases respectively, with 10 bases between them. The CDR3 runs 13 residues. Per germline, CDR1 GTSNPN and CDR2 SVGIG (reference sequence). The CDR3 DNA sequence: TGTGCCTGGGAAGGGGTCAATAATTCACCCCTCCACTTT. This translates into CAWEGVNNSPLHF.

The V and J genes are TRBV7-2 and TRBJ2-5, with 9 positions matching TRBD2. Germline loops: CDR1 SGHTA, CDR2 FQGNSA. The CDR3 is made up of 14 amino acids. The ends lost 4 bases at V and 4 bases at J; junction bases unmatched: 4. CDR3 DNA sequence: TGTGCCAGCAGCTCTTATAGCGGGAGAGAGACCCAGTACTTC. Translation: CASSSYSGRETQYF.

This clone turned up a few times. The chain recombines TRBV2 with TRBJ2-3; the match to TRBD2 covers 14 bases. The germline CDR1 and CDR2 sequences are SNHLY and FYNNEI. V dropped 2 bases and J dropped 9; count of bases not matched to a gene: 7. The CDR3 consists of 16 residues. Here the CDR3 DNA reads TGTGCCAGCAGTGAATCGGGACTAGCGGGGGCAACAACGCAGTATTTT. It translates to CASSESGLAGATTQYF.

This clone showed up just a few times. The same CDR3 is also encoded by other DNA sequences in this sample. This rearrangement joins TRBV29-1 to TRBJ2-7, with 9 nucleotides matching TRBD1. The ends lost 6 bases at V and 2 bases at J; junction bases unmatched: 11. Germline lookup yields CDR1 SQVTM and CDR2 ANQGSEA. The CDR3 length is 15 residues. CDR3 amino acids: CSVVGRDRATYEQYF. CDR3 DNA: TGCAGCGTCGTCGGGCGGGACAGGGCTACCTACGAGCAGTACTTC.

This chain joins TRBV30 and TRBJ1-6, with a tentative D call TRBD1 (6 bases). The ends were cut back, 6 bases at V and 8 bases at J, with 23 bases in the middle. From germline, CDR1 is GTSNPN and CDR2 SVGIG (reference sequence). CDR3 length equals 16 residues. CDR3 DNA: TGTGCCTGTTGGCCTCGCATGGGGGGCCTCGATTCACCCCTCCACTTT. It is translated as CACWPRMGGLDSPLHF.

This clone was observed a few times. V gene TRBV9 combines with J gene TRBJ2-7, with 10 positions matching TRBD2. V trimming: 0 bases; J trimming: 1 base; junction bases outside the gene matches: 7. Germline V gives CDR1 SGDLS, CDR2 YYNGEE. There are 17 residues in the CDR3. CDR3 in DNA: TGTGCCAGCAGCGTAGAGTCTAGCGGGGGTGGATCCTACGAGCAGTACTTC. Residues: CASSVESSGGGSYEQYF.

This clone was seen repeatedly, ten times or more. The gene calls are TRBV7-9 and TRBJ2-1; D is unclear. V lost 0 bases and J lost 9, with 12 bases in between. The CDR3 has 14 residues. Germline assignment: CDR1 SEHNR and CDR2 FQNEAQ (reference sequence). The CDR3 nucleotides read TGTGCCAGCAGCTTAGCGTACCGCGATAGTGAGCAGTTCTTC. Protein: CASSLAYRDSEQFF.

The J gene is TRBJ2-5, the V gene TRBV5-1; 9 nucleotides align to TRBD2. V trimming: 0 bases; J trimming: 2 bases; junction bases outside the gene matches: 5. From germline, CDR1 is SGHRS and CDR2 YFSETQ. The CDR3 contains 16 residues. CDR3: CASSLVAGGPQETQYF. The CDR3 bases are TGCGCCAGCAGCTTGGTGGCGGGAGGGCCTCAAGAGACCCAGTACTTC.

This clone was observed many times. The genes are TRBV28 and TRBJ2-1; 10 nucleotides align to TRBD1. Germline CDR1 reads MDHEN; CDR2 reads SYDVKM. CDR3 length equals 16 residues. J was trimmed by 5 bases and V by 5 bases; bases with no gene match: 9. The CDR3 region has the DNA TGTGCCAGCAGTACCGCCCGGACAGGGGGGAACAATGAGCAGTTCTTC. This translates into CASSTARTGGNNEQFF.

This clone has more than one count but fewer than ten. V is TRBV5-8 and J is TRBJ1-5; D uncertain. V dropped 2 bases and J dropped 5 bases, with 8 bases sitting between them. The germline V gene encodes CDR1 SGHTS and CDR2 YDEGEE. This CDR3 is built from 13 residues. In nucleotides, the CDR3 is TGTGCCAGCAGCTTTTCAGTCGATCAGCCCCAGCATTTT. Encoded protein: CASSFSVDQPQHF.

The J gene is TRBJ1-5, the V gene TRBV2; 7 bases align to TRBD1. The CDR3 covers 15 residues. CDR1 and CDR2 from the germline V gene are SNHLY and FYNNEI. V was clipped by 0 bases and J by 6 bases; unmatched bases: 5. The CDR3 region has the DNA TGTGCCAGCAGTGAAGCGCGGGCAGGGGGTCAGCCCCAGCATTTT. Translation: CASSEARAGGQPQHF.

This clone turned up a few times. This chain joins TRBV7-8 and TRBJ2-5; TRBD2 is a possible D gene (5 bases). Germline values: CDR1 SGHVS, CDR2 FQNEAQ. V was pared by 0 bases and J by 8 bases, with 16 bases between. This CDR3 comprises 15 residues. Here the CDR3 DNA reads TGTGCCAGCAGCTTAGCGGGAGCCAGCTCGGGAACCCAGTACTTC. It specifies CASSLAGASSGTQYF.

The chain recombines TRBV20-1 with TRBJ2-7; D may be TRBD2 (5 bases). The germline V and J ends were trimmed by 4 bases and 7 bases, with 11 bases remaining between them. Germline V lookup: CDR1 DFQATT, CDR2 SNEGSKA (reference sequence). CDR3 size: 11 residues. The CDR3, as DNA: TGCAGTGCTACAAGGACTGGGGAGCAGTACTTC. This gives the protein CSATRTGEQYF.

This clone has more than one count but fewer than ten. The gene calls are TRBV10-3 and TRBJ2-4; 11 nucleotides align to TRBD1. Germline CDR1 is ENHRY and CDR2 is SYGVKD. CDR3 length: 17 residues. With V trimmed by 4 bases and J by 6 bases, 11 bases remained unmatched. CDR3 in DNA: TGTGCCATCAGTGTTAAAATTCTGGGACAGGGGGGAAACATTCAGTACTTC. This encodes CAISVKILGQGGNIQYF.

DNA of the CDR3: TGTGCCAGCAGCCAAGAGAAGAAGAGCTCCTATAATTCACCCCTCCACTTT. It is translated as CASSQEKKSSYNSPLHF. The chain carries TRBV14 and TRBJ1-6, with D uncertain. V was shortened by 0 bases and J by 0 bases, with 9 bases between the two germline ends. The V gene's germline CDR1 is SGHDN and CDR2 FVKESK. The CDR3 extends over 17 amino acids.

The chain has TRBV7-2 and TRBJ2-1; 8 bases fit TRBD1. Germline CDR1 and CDR2: SGHTA and FQGNSA. This CDR3 is built from 15 residues. V trimming: 1 base; J trimming: 6 bases; junction bases outside the gene matches: 5. The CDR3 DNA reads TGTGCCAGCAGCTTAGAGGGCAGGGGGCGCAATGAGCAGTTCTTC. Its protein product is CASSLEGRGRNEQFF.